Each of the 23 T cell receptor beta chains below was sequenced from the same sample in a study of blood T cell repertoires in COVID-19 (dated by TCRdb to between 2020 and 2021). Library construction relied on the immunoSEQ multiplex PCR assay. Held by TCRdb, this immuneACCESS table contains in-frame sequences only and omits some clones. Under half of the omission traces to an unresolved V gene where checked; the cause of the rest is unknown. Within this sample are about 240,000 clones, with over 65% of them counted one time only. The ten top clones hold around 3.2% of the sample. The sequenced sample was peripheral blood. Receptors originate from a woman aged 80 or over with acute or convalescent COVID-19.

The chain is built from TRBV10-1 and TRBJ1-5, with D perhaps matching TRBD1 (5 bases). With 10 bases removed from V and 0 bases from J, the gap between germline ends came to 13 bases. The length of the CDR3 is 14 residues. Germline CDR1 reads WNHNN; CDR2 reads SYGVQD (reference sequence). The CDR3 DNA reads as TGCGCCATCCGGGGGGGGTATAGCAATCAGCCCCAGCATTTT. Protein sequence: CAIRGGYSNQPQHF.

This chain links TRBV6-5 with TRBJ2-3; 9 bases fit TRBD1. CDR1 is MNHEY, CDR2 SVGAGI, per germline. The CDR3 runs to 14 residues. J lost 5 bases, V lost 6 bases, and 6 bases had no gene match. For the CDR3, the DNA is TGTGCCAGCAGCCGGGACAGGGTGATAGATACGCAGTATTTT. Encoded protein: CASSRDRVIDTQYF.

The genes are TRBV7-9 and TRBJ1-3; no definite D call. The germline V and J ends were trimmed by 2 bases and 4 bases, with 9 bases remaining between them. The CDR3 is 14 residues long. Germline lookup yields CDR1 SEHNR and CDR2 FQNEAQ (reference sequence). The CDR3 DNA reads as TGTGCCAGCAGCTTAAGGACTGAAGGAAACACCATATATTTT. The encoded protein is CASSLRTEGNTIYF.

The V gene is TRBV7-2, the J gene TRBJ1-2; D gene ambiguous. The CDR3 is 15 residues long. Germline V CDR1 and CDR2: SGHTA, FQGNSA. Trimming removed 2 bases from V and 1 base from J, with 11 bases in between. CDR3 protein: CASSLFGGSNYGYTF. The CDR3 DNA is TGTGCCAGCAGCTTATTCGGAGGGAGTAACTATGGCTACACCTTC.

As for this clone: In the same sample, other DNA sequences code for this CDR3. For the CDR3, the DNA is TGTGCCAGCAGCTCAGAAGGGGATGGCTACACCTTC. Its translation: CASSSEGDGYTF. V gene TRBV11-2 combines with J gene TRBJ1-2, with TRBD1 as a possible D gene (5 bases). Germline CDR1 SGHAT, CDR2 FQNNGV. Trimming removed 4 bases from V and 6 bases from J, with 9 bases in between. The CDR3 is 12 residues long.

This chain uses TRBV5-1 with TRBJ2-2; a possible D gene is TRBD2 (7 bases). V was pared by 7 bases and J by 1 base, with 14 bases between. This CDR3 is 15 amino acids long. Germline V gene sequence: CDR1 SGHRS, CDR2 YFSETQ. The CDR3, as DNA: TGCGCCAGCGCCGCGGGGGCCCAGAACACCGGGGAGCTGTTTTTT. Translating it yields CASAAGAQNTGELFF.

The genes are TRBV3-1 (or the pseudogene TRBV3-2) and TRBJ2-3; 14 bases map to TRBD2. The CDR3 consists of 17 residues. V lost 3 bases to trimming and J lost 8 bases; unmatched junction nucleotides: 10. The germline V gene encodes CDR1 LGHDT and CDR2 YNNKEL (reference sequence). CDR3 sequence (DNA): TGTGCCAGCAGCCACCACAAGGGACTAGCGGGAGTTACTACGCAGTATTTT. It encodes CASSHHKGLAGVTTQYF.

The CDR3 spells CASSAGTRNQPQHF. The CDR3 nucleotides read TGTGCCAGCAGCGCCGGGACAAGGAATCAGCCCCAGCATTTT. The chain combines TRBV7-9 with TRBJ1-5; D possibly corresponds to TRBD1 (6 bases). The CDR3 totals 14 residues. V shed 5 bases and J shed 4 bases, with 12 bases lying between them. CDR1 is SEHNR and CDR2 is FQNEAQ in the germline V gene (reference sequence).

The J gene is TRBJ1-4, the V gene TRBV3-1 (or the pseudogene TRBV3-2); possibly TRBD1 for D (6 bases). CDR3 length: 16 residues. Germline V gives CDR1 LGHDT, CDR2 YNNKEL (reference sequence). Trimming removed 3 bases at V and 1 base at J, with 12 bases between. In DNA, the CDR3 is TGTGCCAGCAGCCATGTCAGGGGTGTAACTAATGAAAAACTGTTTTTT. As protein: CASSHVRGVTNEKLFF.

The CDR3 sequence: CASSIGGGYSNQPQHF. The CDR3 nucleotides are TGTGCCAGTAGTATAGGAGGGGGCTATAGCAATCAGCCCCAGCATTTT. The J gene is TRBJ1-5, the V gene TRBV19; 7 bases map to TRBD1. In germline, CDR1 is LNHDA, CDR2 SQIVND (reference sequence). V trimming: 1 base; J trimming: 0 bases; junction bases outside the gene matches: 3. This CDR3 is 16 amino acids long. Supplemented by reference TRBV19 and TRBJ1-5, the full variable domain reads DGGITQSPKYLFRKEGQNVTLSCEQNLNHDAMYWYRQDPGQGLRLIYYSQIVNDFQKGDIAEGYSVSREKKESFPLTVTSAQKNPTAFYLCASSIGGGYSNQPQHFGDGTRLSIL.

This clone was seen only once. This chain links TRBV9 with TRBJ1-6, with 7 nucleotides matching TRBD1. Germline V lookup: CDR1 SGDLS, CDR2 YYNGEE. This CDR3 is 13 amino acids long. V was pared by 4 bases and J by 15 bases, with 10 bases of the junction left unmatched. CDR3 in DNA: TGTGCCAGCAGCACCCGGGACAGCAAGAGCCTCCACTTT. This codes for CASSTRDSKSLHF.

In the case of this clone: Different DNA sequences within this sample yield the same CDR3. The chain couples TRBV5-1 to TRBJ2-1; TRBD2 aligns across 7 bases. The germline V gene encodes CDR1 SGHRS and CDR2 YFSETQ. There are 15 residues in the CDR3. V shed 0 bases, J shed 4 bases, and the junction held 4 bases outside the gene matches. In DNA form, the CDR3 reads TGCGCCAGCAGCTTGGGCGGGGGAACATACAATGAGCAGTTCTTC. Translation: CASSLGGGTYNEQFF.

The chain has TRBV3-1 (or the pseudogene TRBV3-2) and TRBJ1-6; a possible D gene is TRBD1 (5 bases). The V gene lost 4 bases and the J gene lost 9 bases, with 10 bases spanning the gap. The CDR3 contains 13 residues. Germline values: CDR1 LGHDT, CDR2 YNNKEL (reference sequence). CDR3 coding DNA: TGTGCCAGCAGCCTTACGGGGGGTTCACCCCTCCACTTT. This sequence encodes CASSLTGGSPLHF.

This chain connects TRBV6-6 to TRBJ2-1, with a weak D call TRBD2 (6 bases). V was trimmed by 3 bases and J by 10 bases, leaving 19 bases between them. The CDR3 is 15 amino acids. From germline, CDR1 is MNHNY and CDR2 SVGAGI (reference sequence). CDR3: CASSYEGLQIGEQFF. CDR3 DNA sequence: TGTGCCAGCAGTTATGAAGGACTACAAATTGGGGAGCAGTTCTTC.

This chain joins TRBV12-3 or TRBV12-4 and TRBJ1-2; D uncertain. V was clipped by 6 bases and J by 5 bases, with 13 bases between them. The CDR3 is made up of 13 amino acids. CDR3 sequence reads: CASSLNVGYGYTF. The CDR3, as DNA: TGTGCCAGCAGCCTTAATGTCGGGTATGGCTACACCTTC.

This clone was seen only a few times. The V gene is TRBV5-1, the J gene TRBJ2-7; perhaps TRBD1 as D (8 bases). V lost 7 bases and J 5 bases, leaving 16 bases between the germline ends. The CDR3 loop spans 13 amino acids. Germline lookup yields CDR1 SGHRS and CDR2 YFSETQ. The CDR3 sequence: CASSRTGRDEQYF. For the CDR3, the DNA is TGCGCCAGCTCTCGGACAGGGAGGGACGAGCAGTACTTC.

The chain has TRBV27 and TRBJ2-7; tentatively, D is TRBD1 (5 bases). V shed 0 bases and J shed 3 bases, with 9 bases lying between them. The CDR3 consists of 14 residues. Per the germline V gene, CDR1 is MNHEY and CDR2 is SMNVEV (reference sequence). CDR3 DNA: TGTGCCAGCAGTTTATCCAGGGTAAGCTACGAGCAGTACTTC. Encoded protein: CASSLSRVSYEQYF.

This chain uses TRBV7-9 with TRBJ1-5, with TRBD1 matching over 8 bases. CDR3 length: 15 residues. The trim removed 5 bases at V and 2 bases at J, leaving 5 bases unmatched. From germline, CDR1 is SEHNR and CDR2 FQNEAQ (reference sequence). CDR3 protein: CASSPQGGGNQPQHF. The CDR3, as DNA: TGTGCCAGCAGCCCACAGGGGGGGGGCAATCAGCCCCAGCATTTT. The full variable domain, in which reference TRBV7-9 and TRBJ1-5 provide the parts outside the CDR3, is DTGVSQNPRHKITKRGQNVTFRCDPISEHNRLYWYRQTLGQGPEFLTYFQNEAQLEKSRLLSDRFSAERPKGSFSTLEIQRTEQGDSAMYLCASSPQGGGNQPQHFGDGTRLSIL.

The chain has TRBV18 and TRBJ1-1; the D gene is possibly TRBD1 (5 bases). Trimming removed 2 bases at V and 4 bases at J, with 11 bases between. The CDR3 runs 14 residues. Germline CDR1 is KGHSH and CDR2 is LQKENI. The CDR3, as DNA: TGTGCCAGCTCACCAATCAGGGATCCCACTGAAGCTTTCTTT. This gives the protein CASSPIRDPTEAFF.

CDR3 DNA: TGTGCCAGCAGTGGGGGGGGAAACACAGATACGCAGTATTTT. Translation gives CASSGGGNTDTQYF. The chain is built from TRBV2 and TRBJ2-3, with 7 positions matching TRBD2. J gave up 2 bases and V 4 bases, and 3 bases lay outside the gene matches. Germline V gene data show CDR1 as SNHLY and CDR2 as FYNNEI. This CDR3 is built from 14 residues. The variable domain in full, with the rest retrieved from reference TRBV2 and TRBJ2-3, is EPEVTQTPSHQVTQMGQEVILRCVPISNHLYFYWYRQILGQKVEFLVSFYNNEISEKSEIFDDQFSVERPDGSNFTLKIRSTKLEDSAMYFCASSGGGNTDTQYFGPGTRLTVL.

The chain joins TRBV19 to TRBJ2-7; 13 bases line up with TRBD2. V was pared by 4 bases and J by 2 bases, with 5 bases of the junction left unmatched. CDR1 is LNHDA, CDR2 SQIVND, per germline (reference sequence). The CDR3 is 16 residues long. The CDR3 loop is CASSRAGTSGTYEQYF. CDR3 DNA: TGTGCCAGTAGTAGGGCAGGGACTAGCGGGACCTACGAGCAGTACTTC.

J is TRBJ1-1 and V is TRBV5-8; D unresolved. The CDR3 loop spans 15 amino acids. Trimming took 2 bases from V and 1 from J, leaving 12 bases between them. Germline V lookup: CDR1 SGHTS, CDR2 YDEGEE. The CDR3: CASSFVPRQNTEAFF. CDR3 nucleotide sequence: TGTGCCAGCAGCTTTGTCCCCCGACAGAACACTGAAGCTTTCTTT. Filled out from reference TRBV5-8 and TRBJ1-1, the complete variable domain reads EAGVTQSPTHLIKTRGQQATLRCSPISGHTSVYWYQQALGLGLQFLLWYDEGEERNRGNFPPRFSGRQFPNYSSELNVNALELEDSALYLCASSFVPRQNTEAFFGQGTRLTVV.

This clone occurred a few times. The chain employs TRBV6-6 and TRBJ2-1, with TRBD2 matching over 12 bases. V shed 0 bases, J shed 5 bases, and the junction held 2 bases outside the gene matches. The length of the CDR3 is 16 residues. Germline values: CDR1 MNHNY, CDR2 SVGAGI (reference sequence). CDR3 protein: CASSYSLAGGHNEQFF. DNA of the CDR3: TGTGCCAGCAGTTACTCACTAGCGGGGGGACACAATGAGCAGTTCTTC.